Below, 13 T cell receptor beta chains from the same sample are listed, as sequenced in a study of blood T cells in healthy people across ages. A sample-barcoded 5' primer and a J-beta primer mix were used in a second PCR of about 7 to 12 cycles. Via MiXCR, TCRdb re-called the 5' RACE reads, giving one row per CDR3 protein. The data show around 1,100,000 distinct CDR3 sequences, with less than 45% seen just once and around 13% held by the top ten. The sample was blood. The receptors here all came from a man younger than 30 in good health.

The gene calls are TRBV7-9 and TRBJ2-1; possibly TRBD1 for D (5 bases). The CDR3 sequence is 17 residues long. The germline V and J ends were trimmed by 1 base and 4 bases, with 17 bases remaining between them. The germline V gene has CDR1 SEHNR and CDR2 FQNEAQ (reference sequence). This CDR3 reads CASSLVGLKTPYNEQFF. The CDR3 DNA reads as TGTGCCAGCAGCTTAGTGGGGCTCAAGACCCCATACAATGAGCAGTTCTTC. The full variable domain, in which reference TRBV7-9 and TRBJ2-1 provide the parts outside the CDR3, is DTGVSQNPRHKITKRGQNVTFRCDPISEHNRLYWYRQTLGQGPEFLTYFQNEAQLEKSRLLSDRFSAERPKGSFSTLEIQRTEQGDSAMYLCASSLVGLKTPYNEQFFGPGTRLTVL.

This clonotype turned up a few times. The V and J genes are TRBV5-5 and TRBJ2-1; D remains ambiguous. The germline V gene encodes CDR1 SGHKS and CDR2 YYEKEE (reference sequence). Trimming took off 2 bases at V and 4 bases at J, with 10 bases between the two ends. The CDR3 runs to 14 residues. The CDR3 reads CASSFGPTYNEQFF. DNA of the CDR3: TGTGCCAGCAGCTTCGGACCTACTTACAATGAGCAGTTCTTC.

This clonotype was found a few times. The chain uses TRBV7-8 and TRBJ1-2, with a weak D call TRBD1 (5 bases). This CDR3 contains 15 residues. V was clipped by 5 bases and J by 1 base, with 14 bases between them. Germline-derived CDR1 and CDR2 are SGHVS and FQNEAQ. The CDR3 DNA is TGTGCCAGCAGCCTCGGGACCGCGAATAACTATGGCTACACCTTC. Its protein is CASSLGTANNYGYTF.

V usage is TRBV20-1 and J usage is TRBJ2-1; D not resolved. Germline CDR1 is DFQATT and CDR2 is SNEGSKA (reference sequence). V was shortened by 3 bases and J by 5 bases, with 17 bases between the two germline ends. The CDR3 length is 15 residues. The CDR3: CSASLLQWNHNEQFF. In DNA, the CDR3 is TGCAGTGCTAGCCTATTACAGTGGAACCACAATGAGCAGTTCTTC.

This clonotype has ten or more counts. The chain has TRBV3-1 and TRBJ1-5; no clear D gene. Germline V CDR1 and CDR2: LGHDT, YNNKEL (reference sequence). The CDR3 is made up of 14 amino acids. The germline V and J ends were trimmed by 4 bases and 4 bases, with 11 bases remaining between them. Written as DNA, the CDR3 is TGTGCCAGCAGCCCCCCAGGCCTGAATCAGCCCCAGCATTTT. Translated: CASSPPGLNQPQHF.

The chain has TRBV20-1 and TRBJ1-2; a possible D gene is TRBD1 (5 bases). This CDR3 has 14 amino acids. Germline lookup yields CDR1 DFQATT and CDR2 SNEGSKA (reference sequence). V gave up 5 bases and J gave up 1 base, with 14 bases separating them. The CDR3 spells CSAGAGVDNYGYTF. The DNA of the CDR3 is TGCAGTGCTGGGGCCGGGGTTGATAACTATGGCTACACCTTC.

In this sample, this clonotype turned up many times. The chain recombines TRBV20-1 with TRBJ2-4; TRBD1 is a possible D gene (5 bases). The V and J ends lost 3 bases and 7 bases respectively, with 10 bases between them. The V gene's germline CDR1 is DFQATT and CDR2 SNEGSKA (reference sequence). This CDR3 region has 12 residues. CDR3 sequence (DNA): TGCAGTGCTAGTCCCAGGGCGAACATTCAGTACTTC. This sequence encodes CSASPRANIQYF.

The chain has TRBV6-1 and TRBJ2-3, with 10 bases that match TRBD1. Trimming cost V 6 bases and J 2 bases; bases outside gene matches: 11. The CDR3 contains 17 residues. In germline, CDR1 is MNHNS, CDR2 SASEGT. The CDR3 DNA is TGTGCCAGCAGCCCTAGCTGGGACAGGGGAATCACAGATACGCAGTATTTT. This codes for CASSPSWDRGITDTQYF.

The sample holds a few counts of this clonotype. In nucleotides, the CDR3 is TGTGCCAGCAGCCAAGCGGGGGCCCGGCTCACAGATACGCAGTATTTT. Amino acid sequence: CASSQAGARLTDTQYF. The rearrangement joins TRBV3-1 to TRBJ2-3; possibly TRBD1 or TRBD2 for D (6 bases each). CDR1 is LGHDT and CDR2 is YNNKEL in the germline V gene (reference sequence). The ends were cut back, 1 base at V and 2 bases at J, with 13 bases in the middle. This CDR3 region has 16 residues.

This clonotype showed up just once. The chain recombines TRBV9 with TRBJ2-1; D gene uncertain. V dropped 3 bases and J dropped 10 bases, with 23 bases sitting between them. The CDR3 extends over 16 amino acids. Germline V gives CDR1 SGDLS, CDR2 YYNGEE. The CDR3 spells CASSASPGLVHGEQFF. The CDR3 region has the DNA TGTGCCAGCAGCGCGAGCCCTGGGCTAGTGCACGGGGAGCAGTTCTTC.

This clonotype turned up a few times. The V gene is TRBV10-3, the J gene TRBJ1-5, with TRBD1 matching 8 bases. CDR3 length equals 15 residues. V lost 5 bases and J lost 1; bases outside the gene matches: 4. Germline V gives CDR1 ENHRY, CDR2 SYGVKD. The CDR3 nucleotides are TGTGCCATCAGTTCCGACAGGGGAAGCAATCAGCCCCAGCATTTT. It translates to CAISSDRGSNQPQHF.

This clonotype showed up just a few times. The V and J genes are TRBV3-1 and TRBJ2-1; 9 positions match TRBD2. The CDR3 has 15 amino acids. V shed 4 bases and J 9 bases; nucleotides not matched to a gene: 10. Looked up from germline, CDR1 is LGHDT and CDR2 is YNNKEL (reference sequence). The CDR3 region has the DNA TGTGCCAGCAGCCTAGCGGGGGCGATTGGCGGTGAGCAGTTCTTC. Encoded protein: CASSLAGAIGGEQFF.

The chain links TRBV6-5 to TRBJ1-2, with 10 bases aligning to TRBD1. The CDR3 spans 15 residues. Germline V CDR1 and CDR2: MNHEY, SVGAGI. Unmatched junction bases numbered 8, after V lost 6 bases and J lost 4 bases. In nucleotides, the CDR3 is TGTGCCAGCAGCAGGACCGGGACAGGGGTCTATGGCTACACCTTC. Its protein is CASSRTGTGVYGYTF.